The 3 T cell receptor beta chains below were found in one sample sequenced in a study of technical replicates of blood from several donors. The assay was immunoSEQ multiplex PCR, and TCRdb's table has in-frame clones only and misses some. The data contain approximately 92,000 clones, 95% of them singletons. Specimen: T cells isolated from PBMCs. All receptors derive from a human donor in good health.

This sequence joins TRBV7-6 and TRBJ2-3; the match to TRBD2 covers 8 bases. In germline, CDR1 is SGHVS, CDR2 FNYEAQ. V shed 1 base, J shed 3 bases, and the junction held 6 bases outside the gene matches. CDR3 length equals 16 residues. CDR3 sequence: CASSLDGTRQTDTQYF. The CDR3 DNA sequence: TGTGCCAGCAGCTTAGACGGGACTAGGCAGACAGATACGCAGTATTTT.

V and J are TRBV5-6 and TRBJ2-1; D might be TRBD2 (6 bases). There are 14 residues in the CDR3. Germline CDR1 SGHDT, CDR2 YYEEEE. The V end lost 0 bases, the J end lost 8 bases, and 12 bases lay between the germline ends. The DNA of the CDR3 is TGTGCCAGCAGCTTGGTGGAGGGGCGGGATGAGCAGTTCTTC. It encodes CASSLVEGRDEQFF. Combining the CDR3 with reference TRBV5-6 and TRBJ2-1 gives the whole variable domain DAGVTQSPTHLIKTRGQQVTLRCSPKSGHDTVSWYQQALGQGPQFIFQYYEEEERQRGNFPDRFSGHQFPNYSSELNVNALLLGDSALYLCASSLVEGRDEQFFGPGTRLTVL.

This chain links TRBV7-8 with TRBJ1-4; 10 bases are shared with TRBD1. The CDR3 sequence is 17 residues long. The V gene end was trimmed by 1 base and the J gene end by 8 bases; junction bases not matched to a gene: 10. Germline V gene lookup returns CDR1 SGHVS and CDR2 FQNEAQ. CDR3 amino acids: CASSLGAGTGEREKLFF. DNA of the CDR3: TGTGCCAGCAGCTTAGGGGCCGGGACAGGGGAGAGGGAAAAACTGTTTTTT.